This TCR beta chain originates from a study of blood T cell repertoires in COVID-19. Study as a whole: Material from acute and convalescent COVID-19 was sourced from the United States, Italy and Spain. PBMCs, B-cell-depleted T cells, or T cells provided the cDNA or gDNA that made up the material.

Study processing details: Estimated nucleated cell counts came from reference gene primer amplification. The data were produced by immunoSEQ multiplex PCR, yet TCRdb's version contains in-frame clones alone and is incomplete. V and J calls and clone size are given by that table; D and trimming were obtained from the DNA. The sample yields roughly 180,000 clones, 86% seen once. The CDR3 extends over 15 amino acids. Germline lookup yields CDR1 SGHAT and CDR2 FQNNGV. The V and J ends lost 0 bases and 2 bases respectively, with 7 bases between them. This TCR was recovered from a man in his sixties with acute or convalescent COVID-19. The sequenced sample was peripheral blood. The V and J genes are TRBV11-2 and TRBJ2-2, with D hard to call. DNA for the CDR3: TGTGCCAGCAGCTTAGAGGGCACAAACACCGGGGAGCTGTTTTTT. Protein product: CASSLEGTNTGELFF.